The next 22 T cell receptor beta chains were all read from a single sample in a study of T cells in Graves' hyperthyroidism and ophthalmopathy. TCR beta CDR3 sequences were amplified from RNA transcripts. HTBI primers were used for first-round RT-PCR of the TCR CDR3. TCRdb passed the multiplex PCR reads through MiXCR, listing each CDR3 protein once. The sample records some 740,000 distinct CDR3 sequences, 12% to 15% being singletons. Material for sequencing was blood. Every receptor here comes from a woman aged 18-35 years with Graves' hyperthyroidism.

About this clonotype: Sequence at one end of the junction differs from germline and may be a read error. This chain uses TRBV6-2 or TRBV6-3 with TRBJ1-5; D gene ambiguous. Germline V lookup: CDR1 MNHEY, CDR2 SVGEGT. CDR3 length: 14 amino acids. This chain's CDR3 is CASSYGVYNQPQHF. The CDR3, as DNA: TGTGCCAGCAGTTATGGGGTGTACAATCAGCCCCAACATTTT.

The chain combines TRBV7-3 with TRBJ1-6; 9 bases are a match to TRBD1. This CDR3 spans 15 amino acids. The ends lost 4 bases at V and 5 bases at J; junction bases unmatched: 3. CDR1 and CDR2 (germline): SGHTA, FQGTGA. CDR3 in amino acids: CASSYRTGDNSPLHF. CDR3 DNA sequence: TGTGCCAGCAGCTACCGGACAGGGGATAATTCACCCCTCCACTTT.

As to this clonotype: A much larger clone differs by one base, so this may be a read error. The rearrangement links TRBV11-2 to TRBJ2-7; 8 positions match TRBD2. In germline, CDR1 is SGHAT, CDR2 FQNNGV. The CDR3 length is 13 residues. Trimming at V came to 6 bases and at J to 2 bases, leaving 3 bases not matched to a gene. CDR3 coding DNA: TGTGCCAGCAGACATAGCGGGACCTACGAGCAGTACTTC. Translated, it gives CASRHSGTYEQYF.

The chain uses TRBV5-1 and TRBJ2-1, with D perhaps assigned TRBD1 or TRBD2 (5 bases each). Germline V gene lookup returns CDR1 SGHRS and CDR2 YFSETQ. Between the trimmed V and J ends, which lost 7 bases and 2 bases, there was a span of 16 bases. The CDR3 runs 15 residues. The CDR3 region is CASLKDGDPYNEQFF. CDR3 in DNA: TGCGCCAGCTTAAAGGACGGGGACCCCTACAATGAGCAGTTCTTC.

This clonotype showed up many times. V and J are TRBV18 and TRBJ1-2, with no clear D. V shed 3 bases and J shed 3 bases, with 8 bases lying between them. CDR1 and CDR2 from the germline V gene are KGHSH and LQKENI. The CDR3 is 13 residues long. CDR3 sequence (DNA): TGTGCCAGCTCACCCGACGGAGACTATGGCTACACCTTC. This translates into CASSPDGDYGYTF.

This clonotype has ten or more counts. V usage is TRBV20-1 and J usage is TRBJ2-3; 13 bases line up with TRBD2. The germline V gene encodes CDR1 DFQATT and CDR2 SNEGSKA (reference sequence). J lost 5 bases, V lost 5 bases, and 10 bases had no gene match. The CDR3 loop spans 16 amino acids. CDR3 DNA sequence: TGCAGTGCTCCTAGGACTAGCGGGAGTTCGGGAGATACGCAGTATTTT. Translation: CSAPRTSGSSGDTQYF.

This clonotype has a count of ten or more. The J gene is TRBJ1-5, the V gene TRBV20-1; TRBD1 aligns across 8 bases. The V and J ends lost 6 bases and 0 bases, in that order; junction bases with no gene match: 10. From germline, CDR1 is DFQATT and CDR2 SNEGSKA (reference sequence). The CDR3 runs to 16 residues. Here the CDR3 DNA reads TGCAGTGCCCAAGGACAGGGAGTTAGTAGCAATCAGCCCCAGCATTTT. Its translation is CSAQGQGVSSNQPQHF.

This clonotype has a handful of counts. V and J are TRBV5-5 and TRBJ2-3; D not resolved. V lost 3 bases and J 6 bases, leaving 14 bases between the germline ends. The CDR3 contains 14 residues. Germline-derived CDR1 and CDR2 are SGHKS and YYEKEE (reference sequence). CDR3 region: CASSSQTWVDTQYF. The CDR3 DNA reads TGTGCCAGCAGCTCCCAAACATGGGTTGATACGCAGTATTTT.

This clonotype was counted between two and nine times. This sequence joins TRBV10-3 and TRBJ2-5; D perhaps matches TRBD2 (5 bases). The CDR3 consists of 14 residues. Trimming removed 4 bases at V and 4 bases at J, with 13 bases between. Looked up from germline, CDR1 is ENHRY and CDR2 is SYGVKD. The chain's CDR3 is CAISASRDSETQYF. In nucleotides, the CDR3 is TGTGCCATCAGTGCGTCCCGGGATTCAGAGACCCAGTACTTC.

The V call is TRBV7-2, the J call TRBJ2-1; the match to TRBD2 covers 10 bases. The junction had 14 bases not matched to a gene; V was cut back by 1 base and J by 5 bases. Germline lookup yields CDR1 SGHTA and CDR2 FQGNSA. This CDR3 has 19 amino acids. CDR3 region: CASSLEGLARRPPHNEQFF. DNA for the CDR3: TGTGCCAGCAGCTTAGAGGGACTAGCGCGAAGACCCCCTCACAATGAGCAGTTCTTC.

The chain carries TRBV4-2 and TRBJ2-7; tentative D call: TRBD2 (5 bases). CDR3 size: 15 residues. V shed 1 base and J shed 1 base, with 11 bases lying between them. Germline CDR1 is LGHNA and CDR2 is YNFKEQ. The chain's CDR3 is CASSQGITGSYEQYF. CDR3 coding DNA: TGTGCCAGCAGCCAAGGGATAACGGGATCCTACGAGCAGTACTTC.

This clonotype has at least ten counts. The V and J genes are TRBV12-3 or TRBV12-4 and TRBJ2-1; 14 bases are a match to TRBD2. The junction had 5 bases not matched to a gene; V was cut back by 5 bases and J by 11 bases. This CDR3 comprises 14 residues. CDR3 in DNA: TGTGCCAGCAGTCAGGGACTAGCGGGAGTGAAGCAGTTCTTC. Translation gives CASSQGLAGVKQFF.

This clonotype has just one count. This may come from a read error, since a much larger clone is one base off. The gene calls are TRBV30 and TRBJ2-7, with D uncertain. Germline V lookup: CDR1 GTSNPN, CDR2 SVGIG (reference sequence). Trimming cost V 0 bases and J 4 bases, with 7 bases left between them. The CDR3 runs 12 residues. The CDR3 bases are TGTGCCTGGAGTGTAGGGCAGTACGAGCAGTACTTC. It translates to CAWSVGQYEQYF.

This chain joins TRBV2 and TRBJ2-7; D tentatively fits TRBD1 or TRBD2 (5 bases each). V lost 9 bases to trimming and J lost 2 bases, with 17 bases between them. This CDR3 comprises 14 residues. Germline lookup yields CDR1 SNHLY and CDR2 FYNNEI. The chain's CDR3 is CASYTGTLTYEQYF. In DNA form, the CDR3 reads TGTGCCAGTTACACCGGGACCTTAACCTACGAGCAGTACTTC.

This clonotype was seen ten or more times. V usage is TRBV4-2 and J usage is TRBJ1-2; the match to TRBD1 covers 8 bases. The CDR3 loop spans 14 amino acids. After removal of 1 base from V and 8 bases from J, the junction contained 6 bases not matched to a gene. Germline lookup yields CDR1 LGHNA and CDR2 YNFKEQ. The CDR3 DNA sequence: TGTGCCAGCAGCCAAGGGGACAGGCGACACGGCTACACCTTC. Translation: CASSQGDRRHGYTF.

This clonotype showed up just a few times. The rearrangement links TRBV2 to TRBJ1-6; D is uncertain. Trimming removed 5 bases at V and 6 bases at J, with 14 bases between. Germline values: CDR1 SNHLY, CDR2 FYNNEI. The CDR3 spans 15 residues. The CDR3 loop is CASSLNGRGNSPLHF. The CDR3 bases are TGTGCCAGCAGTTTAAATGGGCGCGGTAATTCACCCCTCCACTTT.

This clonotype came up a few times. The junction shows a germline mismatch at one end, possibly a read error. The V call is TRBV6-2 or TRBV6-3, the J call TRBJ1-1, with D perhaps TRBD1 (6 bases). The CDR3 spans 14 residues. Germline assignment: CDR1 MNHEY and CDR2 SVGEGT. CDR3 protein: CASSKRTGKTEALF. Here the CDR3 DNA reads TGTGCCAGCAGTAAACGCACAGGGAAGACTGAAGCTCTCTTT.

The chain has TRBV19 and TRBJ2-1; D call uncertain. Trimming shortened V by 3 bases and J by 0 bases, and 9 bases separated the two germline ends. Germline V gives CDR1 LNHDA, CDR2 SQIVND (reference sequence). This CDR3 region has 15 residues. The CDR3 coding sequence is TGTGCCAGTAGTATCAGAGCTCCCTCCTACAATGAGCAGTTCTTC. Translation gives CASSIRAPSYNEQFF.

Note on this clonotype: A much larger clone differs from this one at a single base, so this may be a read error. The chain joins TRBV5-1 to TRBJ1-2; TRBD1 matches 8 bases. Germline values: CDR1 SGHRS, CDR2 YFSETQ. Unmatched junction bases numbered 8, after V lost 5 bases and J lost 2 bases. CDR3 length: 15 residues. CDR3 sequence reads: CASRPGYRGNYGYTF. As DNA, the CDR3 is TGCGCCAGCAGGCCCGGGTACAGGGGGAACTATGGCTACACCTTC.

This clonotype has at least ten counts. The J gene is TRBJ2-3, the V gene TRBV30; the D gene is possibly TRBD2 (6 bases). Per germline, CDR1 GTSNPN and CDR2 SVGIG (reference sequence). This CDR3 region has 13 residues. Trimming removed 2 bases from V and 3 bases from J, with 9 bases in between. The CDR3 here is CAWSTAGTDTQYF. The CDR3 nucleotides read TGTGCCTGGAGTACCGCGGGGACAGATACGCAGTATTTT.

Many counts were recorded for this clonotype. This sequence joins TRBV11-1 and TRBJ2-1; 9 bases are a match to TRBD2. Trimming took 0 bases from V and 6 from J; bases not matched to a gene: 9. The CDR3 covers 17 residues. Germline V gene sequence: CDR1 SGHAT, CDR2 FQDESV (reference sequence). This CDR3 is CASSLANGAGGSNEQFF. As DNA, the CDR3 is TGTGCCAGCAGCTTAGCGAATGGCGCGGGAGGGAGCAATGAGCAGTTCTTC.

As for this clonotype: This may be a read error: a much more frequent sequence differs by one nucleotide. The rearrangement links TRBV7-2 to TRBJ2-3; D is ambiguous. This CDR3 is built from 15 residues. Germline loops: CDR1 SGHTA, CDR2 FQGNSA. The V end lost 2 bases, the J end lost 2 bases, and 11 bases lay between the germline ends. The CDR3 loop reads CASSLMCGPTDTQYF. The CDR3 DNA follows: TGTGCCAGCAGCTTAATGTGCGGCCCCACAGATACGCAGTATTTT.